This TCR beta chain was captured by sequencing in a study of blood T cell repertoires in COVID-19. Clones were sequenced by immunoSEQ multiplex PCR, and TCRdb holds only the in-frame ones, with some missing. The sample lists 200,000 or so clones; 60% to 80% were seen once. This clone was observed a few times. This CDR3 has 15 residues. Germline-derived CDR1 and CDR2 are SGHRS and YFSETQ. Trimming pared 4 bases from V and 1 base from J, leaving 14 bases between. Material: peripheral blood. This receptor was obtained from a man aged 60 to 75 with active or convalescent COVID-19. This chain joins TRBV5-1 and TRBJ1-1; possibly TRBD1 for D (5 bases). For the CDR3, the DNA is TGCGCCAGCAGCCCGACCGGAGGGGAGAACACTGAAGCTTTCTTT. The encoded protein is CASSPTGGENTEAFF.